This TCR beta chain stems from a study of CD8 T cells in Susac syndrome. Patients having Susac syndrome satisfied recently defined diagnostic criteria for definite or probable disease. This clonotype showed up just once. Reverse transcription used about 0.5 to 1 ug RNA and random hexamers. MiXCR, applied by TCRdb to the immunoSEQ multiplex PCR reads, yields one record per CDR3 protein. The repertoire has 200,000 to 250,000 distinct CDR3 sequences, over 90% of them found once; the top ten carry approximately 0.15%. V lost 3 bases to trimming and J lost 9 bases, with 9 bases between them. There are 12 residues in the CDR3.

Specimen: CD4+ T cells from PBMCs. This sequence was found in a human donor with Susac syndrome. The chain is built from TRBV12-3 or TRBV12-4 and TRBJ2-1; D possibly corresponds to TRBD1 (6 bases). The CDR3 DNA sequence: TGTGCCAGCAGTTTCCTACAGGGTGAGCAGTTCTTC. It is translated as CASSFLQGEQFF.